These 29 T cell receptor beta chains originate from one sample sequenced in a study of metastatic and nonmetastatic thyroid tumors. Through MiXCR, TCRdb re-clonotyped the PCR reads. The table lists approximately 20,000 clones, 16% of them singletons, with around a sixth in the top ten. Ahead of thyroid surgery, no patient had received treatment of any kind. Sequences were obtained from blood. The source is a male donor with papillary thyroid cancer or a benign thyroid nodule (not recorded which). Some clones in this sample may be carry-over from other donors' samples.

This clone has at least ten counts. This chain joins TRBV29-1 and TRBJ1-5; 7 bases fit TRBD1. The CDR3 extends over 14 amino acids. The germline CDR1 and CDR2 sequences are SQVTM and ANQGSEA. After removal of 5 bases from V and 2 bases from J, the junction contained 6 bases not matched to a gene. The CDR3: CSVSGGMGNQPQHF. The CDR3 DNA follows: TGCAGCGTTTCAGGGGGTATGGGCAATCAGCCCCAGCATTTT.

At least ten counts were recorded for this clone. The V and J genes are TRBV6-2 or TRBV6-3 and TRBJ2-7; a possible D gene is TRBD1 (5 bases). The CDR3 is 12 residues long. The V end was cut by 11 bases, the J end by 2 bases, with 13 bases between. The germline CDR1 and CDR2 sequences are MNHEY and SVGEGT. CDR3 sequence: CASRQTTYEQYF. The DNA of the CDR3 is TGTGCCTCAAGACAGACCACCTACGAGCAGTACTTC.

At least ten counts were recorded for this clone. The chain carries TRBV28 and TRBJ2-7; D remains ambiguous. The ends were cut back, 5 bases at V and 4 bases at J, with 9 bases in the middle. CDR3 length: 12 amino acids. Germline V gene lookup returns CDR1 MDHEN and CDR2 SYDVKM. The CDR3 spells CASSQTDYEQYF. CDR3 coding DNA: TGTGCCAGCAGTCAAACAGATTACGAGCAGTACTTC.

The chain joins TRBV5-1 to TRBJ1-1; D is ambiguous. This CDR3 is built from 15 residues. The germline V and J ends were trimmed by 2 bases and 1 base, with 12 bases remaining between them. The germline gives CDR1 SGHRS, CDR2 YFSETQ. The DNA for the CDR3 is TGCGCCAGCAGCTTAGCAGCCGGACCGAACACTGAAGCTTTCTTT. It is translated as CASSLAAGPNTEAFF.

This clone was detected many times. The sample has other DNA sequences that encode this CDR3 too. The chain combines TRBV10-2 with TRBJ2-7, with D maybe TRBD1 (5 bases). Germline values: CDR1 WSHSY, CDR2 SAAADI. With 5 bases removed from V and 9 bases from J, the gap between germline ends came to 20 bases. This CDR3 has 14 amino acids. CDR3 sequence reads: CASSPDRTYERQYF. The CDR3 coding sequence is TGCGCCAGCAGTCCCGACAGAACCTACGAGCGGCAGTACTTC.

Points on this clone: One junction end disagrees with the germline gene, perhaps due to a read error. This rearrangement joins TRBV5-6 to TRBJ2-7, with D tentatively TRBD2 (5 bases). This CDR3 is built from 16 residues. The germline V gene has CDR1 SGHDT and CDR2 YYEEEE. This CDR3 is CASTREGDTLVYEHYF. CDR3 sequence (DNA): TGTGCCAGCACCCGTGAGGGAGACACCCTCGTCTACGAGCATTACTTC.

This clone has just a few counts. The genes are TRBV6-2 or TRBV6-3 and TRBJ2-7; D is undetermined. CDR3 size: 12 residues. V lost 0 bases to trimming and J lost 7 bases, with 7 bases between them. Germline V gene sequence: CDR1 MNHEY, CDR2 SVGEGT. The CDR3 region has the DNA TGTGCCAGCAGTTACTCCGCTGGGGAGCAGTACTTC. It is translated as CASSYSAGEQYF.

In this sample, this clone turned up many times. Since a much larger clone is just one base distant, this may be a read error. The rearrangement joins TRBV9 to TRBJ2-3; tentatively, D is TRBD1 (5 bases). The J call is uncertain, as TRBJ1-5 better fits the DNA end. Germline V lookup: CDR1 SGDLS, CDR2 YYNGEE. The CDR3 runs to 15 residues. Written as DNA, the CDR3 is TGTGCCAGCAGCGTAGGGGTTGGGGGTACAGATACGCAGCATTTT. Amino acid sequence: CASSVGVGGTDTQHF.

This clone was recorded many times. The chain carries TRBV4-2 and TRBJ1-1; D gene unclear. The CDR3 loop spans 14 amino acids. The ends were cut back, 2 bases at V and 1 base at J, with 8 bases in the middle. Germline loops: CDR1 LGHNA, CDR2 YNFKEQ. The CDR3 region is CASSQNTENTEAFF. DNA for the CDR3: TGTGCCAGCAGCCAAAACACAGAGAACACTGAAGCTTTCTTT.

This clone was detected ten times or more. Germline is not matched at one junction end, which may reflect a read error. The CDR3 here is CATSRDLGHLIF. CDR3 nucleotide sequence: TGTGCCACCAGCAGAGATTTAGGACATCTTATCTTT. The chain combines TRBV15 with TRBJ1-1, with D possibly matching TRBD1 (5 bases). CDR1 and CDR2 (germline): LNHNV, YYDKDF (reference sequence). The CDR3 contains 12 residues.

At least ten counts were recorded for this clone. The gene calls are TRBV20-1 and TRBJ2-5; perhaps D is TRBD1 or TRBD2 (5 bases each). The CDR3 totals 14 residues. Germline assignment: CDR1 DFQATT and CDR2 SNEGSKA (reference sequence). The V end lost 4 bases, the J end lost 5 bases, and 17 bases lay between the germline ends. The CDR3 nucleotides are TGCAGTGCTATCCCCGGGACCCAAGGGGAGACCCAGTACTTC. This sequence encodes CSAIPGTQGETQYF.

This clone was observed many times. The chain recombines TRBV6-1 with TRBJ1-3; D remains unclear. Germline CDR1 reads MNHNS; CDR2 reads SASEGT. The CDR3 covers 14 residues. V lost 6 bases and J 0 bases, leaving 9 bases between the germline ends. The CDR3 spells CASRDGYSGNTIYF. CDR3 sequence (DNA): TGTGCCAGCAGGGACGGCTACTCTGGAAACACCATATATTTT.

This clone was counted ten times or more. V and J are TRBV7-9 and TRBJ2-1; the D gene is possibly TRBD1 (6 bases). Trimming shortened V by 7 bases and J by 4 bases, and 17 bases separated the two germline ends. The CDR3 runs 15 residues. Germline CDR1 and CDR2: SEHNR and FQNEAQ (reference sequence). CDR3 residues: CASISPRDTYNEQFF. The CDR3 DNA is TGTGCCAGCATCAGTCCCCGGGACACATACAATGAGCAGTTCTTC.

The genes are TRBV4-2 and TRBJ2-1; 8 bases align to TRBD2. J lost 15 bases, V lost 4 bases, and 11 bases had no gene match. Looked up from germline, CDR1 is LGHNA and CDR2 is YNFKEQ. This CDR3 is built from 13 residues. The CDR3 nucleotides read TGTGCCAGCAGCCCAGATTACGGGGGGGCGTCGTTCTTC. This codes for CASSPDYGGASFF.

This clone has at least ten counts. The chain combines TRBV3-1 with TRBJ2-7; 8 positions agree with TRBD2. Trimming at V came to 2 bases and at J to 7 bases, leaving 4 bases not matched to a gene. The germline V gene has CDR1 LGHDT and CDR2 YNNKEL (reference sequence). The CDR3 totals 13 residues. The CDR3 DNA reads TGTGCCAGCAGCCAATTCGGGGGGGGAGAGCAGTACTTC. It codes for CASSQFGGGEQYF.

This clone is medium-sized by share. The V and J genes are TRBV11-2 and TRBJ2-7, with TRBD1 matching 9 bases. The CDR3 sequence is 16 residues long. The V segment lost 5 bases and the J segment 1 base; nucleotides outside the gene matches: 9. The germline V gene encodes CDR1 SGHAT and CDR2 FQNNGV. The CDR3 DNA is TGTGCCAGCAGCCCAGTTGGACAGGGGATATCCTACGAGCAGTACTTC. It specifies CASSPVGQGISYEQYF.

This clone was seen ten or more times. The chain uses TRBV20-1 and TRBJ2-1; no clear D gene. The germline V gene has CDR1 DFQATT and CDR2 SNEGSKA (reference sequence). Trimming stripped 4 bases from V and 4 bases from J, with 17 bases between. The length of the CDR3 is 15 residues. The CDR3 nucleotides read TGCAGTGCTATAGAGGTCTCTACCCCTTACAATGAGCAGTTCTTC. It codes for CSAIEVSTPYNEQFF.

By sample share, this clone is medium-sized (0.01 to 0.1%). The chain combines TRBV20-1 with TRBJ2-1, with 10 positions matching TRBD2. Germline loops: CDR1 DFQATT, CDR2 SNEGSKA (reference sequence). J lost 6 bases, V lost 3 bases, and 11 bases had no gene match. The CDR3 runs 16 residues. The CDR3 nucleotides are TGCAGTGCTAGTATGTTGGCTAGCGGGAGCCTCAATGAGCAGTTCTTC. Its translation is CSASMLASGSLNEQFF.

The table lists this clone with many counts. This chain joins TRBV5-1 and TRBJ2-3, with 8 positions matching TRBD2. This CDR3 comprises 16 residues. Trimming removed 2 bases from V and 1 base from J; junction bases left unmatched: 6. From germline, CDR1 is SGHRS and CDR2 YFSETQ. Here the CDR3 DNA reads TGCGCCAGCAGCTTCGGTTCGACTAGCGGCACAGATACGCAGTATTTT. The encoded protein is CASSFGSTSGTDTQYF.

This clone qualifies as medium-sized. The rearrangement links TRBV9 to TRBJ1-2; 7 positions match TRBD1. J was trimmed by 0 bases and V by 0 bases; bases with no gene match: 2. Germline V gene lookup returns CDR1 SGDLS and CDR2 YYNGEE. This CDR3 is built from 15 residues. The CDR3 region has the DNA TGTGCCAGCAGCGTAGACCAGGGGGCTAACTATGGCTACACCTTC. This sequence encodes CASSVDQGANYGYTF.

This clone was counted many times. The chain combines TRBV5-1 with TRBJ2-1, with 8 nucleotides matching TRBD2. V was clipped by 0 bases and J by 4 bases; unmatched bases: 9. Per the germline V gene, CDR1 is SGHRS and CDR2 is YFSETQ. The CDR3 runs 17 residues. This chain's CDR3 is CASSLGSGANLYNEQFF. The CDR3 region has the DNA TGCGCCAGCAGCTTGGGTAGCGGGGCCAACCTATACAATGAGCAGTTCTTC.

This clone occurred many times. The chain combines TRBV12-3 or TRBV12-4 with TRBJ2-7, with no clear D. The CDR3 has 15 amino acids. V was cut by 3 bases and J by 3 bases, with 15 bases left in between. CDR3 bases: TGTGCCAGCAGTTTTCTTGGGCTAGATTACTACGAGCAGTACTTC. Residues: CASSFLGLDYYEQYF.

The chain carries TRBV30 and TRBJ2-6; D remains unclear. Germline loops: CDR1 GTSNPN, CDR2 SVGIG (reference sequence). This CDR3 contains 16 residues. V was clipped by 2 bases and J by 0 bases, with 11 bases between them. CDR3 sequence: CAWSLGGNSGANVLTF. CDR3 DNA: TGTGCCTGGAGTCTGGGCGGAAACTCTGGGGCCAACGTCCTGACTTTC.

This clone came up many times. The rearrangement links TRBV28 to TRBJ2-7; D is tentatively TRBD1 or TRBD2 (7 bases each). Trimming took 5 bases from V and 5 from J, leaving 13 bases between them. This CDR3 has 13 residues. Germline-derived CDR1 and CDR2 are MDHEN and SYDVKM. The CDR3 here is CASSQGGRNEQYF. The CDR3 DNA reads as TGTGCCAGCAGTCAGGGGGGGAGAAACGAGCAGTACTTC.

Of note for this clone: A much larger clone differs by one base, so this may be a read error. V and J are TRBV27 and TRBJ2-1; 10 nucleotides agree with TRBD2. The germline V gene encodes CDR1 MNHEY and CDR2 SMNVEV (reference sequence). V gave up 4 bases and J gave up 6 bases; unmatched junction bases: 6. This CDR3 region has 15 residues. DNA of the CDR3: TGTGCCAGCAGTTCACTAGCGGGACCGGGCAATGAGCAGTTCTTC. Translated, it gives CASSSLAGPGNEQFF.

A note on this clone: The same CDR3 also results from other DNA sequences found in this sample. The V and J genes are TRBV7-2 and TRBJ2-7; 7 bases are a match to TRBD2. Germline trimming cut 5 bases from V and 4 bases from J; bases unmatched to any gene: 11. Germline V gene data show CDR1 as SGHTA and CDR2 as FQGNSA. This CDR3 is built from 15 residues. The CDR3 DNA sequence: TGTGCCAGCAGCCCCCGTGGGCTAGCGGTTTACGAGCAGTACTTC. It specifies CASSPRGLAVYEQYF.

Ten or more counts support this clone. The genes are TRBV18 and TRBJ2-7; the match to TRBD1 covers 11 bases. The CDR3 is made up of 15 amino acids. CDR1 is KGHSH, CDR2 LQKENI, per germline. With V trimmed by 3 bases and J by 4 bases, 5 bases remained unmatched. The CDR3 DNA is TGTGCCAGCTCACCGCCGGGACAGGGGGTATACGAGCAGTACTTC. This sequence encodes CASSPPGQGVYEQYF.

This clone was observed a few times. The rearrangement joins TRBV30 to TRBJ1-2; D gene ambiguous. From germline, CDR1 is GTSNPN and CDR2 SVGIG (reference sequence). The V end lost 0 bases, the J end lost 8 bases, and 7 bases lay between the germline ends. The CDR3 is 11 residues long. The CDR3 DNA follows: TGTGCCTGGAGTGTACGAGGAGGCTACACCTTC. It encodes CAWSVRGGYTF.

This clone was picked up many times. The chain links TRBV20-1 to TRBJ2-2; the D gene is possibly TRBD2 (7 bases). The V and J ends lost 5 bases and 3 bases respectively, with 16 bases between them. Per germline, CDR1 DFQATT and CDR2 SNEGSKA (reference sequence). The CDR3 is made up of 15 amino acids. The CDR3 coding sequence is TGCAGTGCTCCATTCGGGGGGCGCGACACCGGGGAGCTGTTTTTT. This translates into CSAPFGGRDTGELFF.